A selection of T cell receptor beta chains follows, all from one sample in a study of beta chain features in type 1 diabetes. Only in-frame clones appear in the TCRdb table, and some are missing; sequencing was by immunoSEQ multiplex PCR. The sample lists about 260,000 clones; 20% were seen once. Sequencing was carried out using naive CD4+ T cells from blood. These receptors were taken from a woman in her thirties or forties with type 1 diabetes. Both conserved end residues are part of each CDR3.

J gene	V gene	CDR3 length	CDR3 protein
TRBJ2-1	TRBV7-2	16	CASSTEGAGGTNEQFF
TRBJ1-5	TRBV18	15	CASSQTFGLNQPQHF
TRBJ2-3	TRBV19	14	CASGALAGTDTQYF
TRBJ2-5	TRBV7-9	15	CASSLGVTRRETQYF
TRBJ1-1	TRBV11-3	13	CASSYGGDTEAFF
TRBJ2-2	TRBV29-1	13	CSVGGTATGELFF
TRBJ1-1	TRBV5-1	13	CASQGGWNTEAFF
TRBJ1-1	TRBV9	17	CASSARGTGGLEFEAFF
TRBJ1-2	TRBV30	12	CAWSGGSYGYTF
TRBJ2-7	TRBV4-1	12	CASSRREGEQYF
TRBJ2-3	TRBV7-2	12	CASSSYRDTQYF
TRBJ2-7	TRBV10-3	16	CAISEGHPGVPYEQYF
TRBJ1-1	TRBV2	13	CASSGQLNTEAFF
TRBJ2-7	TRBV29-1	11	CSVEGEYEQYF
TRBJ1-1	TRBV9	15	CASSVTPGLNTEAFF
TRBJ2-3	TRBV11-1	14	CASSQTGVTDTQYF
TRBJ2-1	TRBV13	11	CASGRGNEQFF
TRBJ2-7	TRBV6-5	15	CASSYSRDRVNEQYF
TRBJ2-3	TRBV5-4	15	CASSLAGGYTDTQYF
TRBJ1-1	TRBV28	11	CASGQNTEAFF
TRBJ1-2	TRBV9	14	CASSAVQGRDGYTF
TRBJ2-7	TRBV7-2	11	CASSERYEQYF
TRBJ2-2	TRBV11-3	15	CASSLGLASTGELFF
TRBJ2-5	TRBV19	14	CASSPRTTQETQYF
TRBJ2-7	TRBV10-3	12	CAISGTGYEQYF
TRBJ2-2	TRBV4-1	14	CASTWTSGSGELFF
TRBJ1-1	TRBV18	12	CASSPPDSEAFF
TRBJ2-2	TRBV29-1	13	CSVEEGDTGELFF
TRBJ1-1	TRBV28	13	CASRKQANTEAFF
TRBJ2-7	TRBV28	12	CASGLLVGEQYF
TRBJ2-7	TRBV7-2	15	CASSLGQGNSYEQYF
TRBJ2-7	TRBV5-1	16	CASSLARDRALTEQYF
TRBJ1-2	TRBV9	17	CASSAAGTGTANYGYTF
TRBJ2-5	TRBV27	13	CASSRGAAETQYF
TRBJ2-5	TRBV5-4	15	CASSLRTGGMVTQYF
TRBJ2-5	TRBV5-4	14	CASSLDSFQETQYF
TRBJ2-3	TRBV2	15	CASSPSGLSTDTQYF
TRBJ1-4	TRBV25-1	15	CASSDRFTTNEKLFF
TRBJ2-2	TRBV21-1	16	CASSPAGGMNTGELFF
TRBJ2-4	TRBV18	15	CASSTGQGAENIQYF
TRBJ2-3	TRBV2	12	CASSLSTDTQYF
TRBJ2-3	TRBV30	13	CAWSPSPRDTQYF